These 30 T cell receptor beta chains came from one sample sequenced in a study of PD-1 blockade in classical Hodgkin lymphoma. Exposure to brentuximab vedotin varied, and each patient had relapsed following autologous stem cell transplantation. Using immunoSEQ multiplex PCR, the repertoire was profiled, and TCRdb retains in-frame clones only, with some absent. Seen here are 75,000 to 100,000 clones, roughly 81% observed once, and the top ten hold 15% to 20%. This material consisted of peripheral blood mononuclear cells (PBMCs), taken before the second cycle of nivolumab. These receptors all stem from a human donor with classical Hodgkin lymphoma.

The gene calls are TRBV9 and TRBJ1-1; no clear D gene. The germline CDR1 and CDR2 sequences are SGDLS and YYNGEE. This CDR3 contains 14 residues. Trimming removed 4 bases at V and 1 base at J, with 11 bases between. The CDR3 sequence: CASSPTPENTEAFF. The CDR3, as DNA: TGTGCCAGCAGCCCCACACCAGAGAACACTGAAGCTTTCTTT.

This rearrangement joins TRBV5-1 to TRBJ2-5; 8 nucleotides line up with TRBD1. The CDR3 extends over 14 amino acids. V was pared by 4 bases and J by 3 bases, with 5 bases of the junction left unmatched. The germline CDR1 and CDR2 sequences are SGHRS and YFSETQ. CDR3 sequence: CASSAGQGKETQYF. DNA of the CDR3: TGCGCCAGCAGCGCCGGACAGGGAAAAGAGACCCAGTACTTC.

The V gene is TRBV7-9, the J gene TRBJ2-3; 12 positions agree with TRBD2. J lost 5 bases, V lost 11 bases, and 14 bases had no gene match. Per germline, CDR1 SEHNR and CDR2 FQNEAQ (reference sequence). The CDR3 is made up of 16 amino acids. As DNA, the CDR3 is TGTGCCGACGAGCTAGCGGGAGGGGTTAGAGAAGATACGCAGTATTTT. This sequence encodes CADELAGGVREDTQYF.

J is TRBJ2-5 and V is TRBV9, with TRBD2 matching 7 bases. Germline V gene sequence: CDR1 SGDLS, CDR2 YYNGEE. The CDR3 spans 14 residues. Trimming cost V 0 bases and J 7 bases; bases outside gene matches: 6. CDR3 in amino acids: CASSVGGGWATQYF. CDR3 sequence (DNA): TGTGCCAGCAGCGTAGGGGGAGGGTGGGCGACCCAGTACTTC.

This clone has only a few counts. The chain uses TRBV27 and TRBJ1-5, with a possible D match to TRBD1 (6 bases). CDR3 size: 14 residues. V lost 6 bases and J lost 7, with 16 bases in between. Looked up from germline, CDR1 is MNHEY and CDR2 is SMNVEV (reference sequence). This chain's CDR3 is CASSKVGAGQPQHF. DNA of the CDR3: TGTGCCAGCAGCAAAGTGGGGGCGGGCCAGCCCCAGCATTTT.

The chain recombines TRBV19 with TRBJ2-6; 7 positions agree with TRBD1. The J segment lost 0 bases and the V segment lost 5 bases, leaving 7 bases of the junction unmatched. CDR1 is LNHDA, CDR2 SQIVND, per germline (reference sequence). The CDR3 contains 17 residues. CDR3 protein: CASSAWTGNSGANVLTF. The CDR3 DNA reads TGTGCCAGTAGTGCCTGGACAGGCAACTCTGGGGCCAACGTCCTGACTTTC.

V and J are TRBV6-6 and TRBJ1-2; D not resolved. V was trimmed by 6 bases and J by 0 bases, leaving 5 bases between them. Germline values: CDR1 MNHNY, CDR2 SVGAGI (reference sequence). This CDR3 is built from 12 residues. CDR3 nucleotides: TGTGCCAGCAGGGTTACTAACTATGGCTACACCTTC. Encoded protein: CASRVTNYGYTF.

This clone was seen a handful of times. The V call is TRBV19, the J call TRBJ2-7; TRBD1 matches at 10 bases. The CDR3 is made up of 13 amino acids. J gave up 6 bases and V 5 bases, and 4 bases lay outside the gene matches. The germline V gene encodes CDR1 LNHDA and CDR2 SQIVND (reference sequence). The CDR3 spells CASSVGQGLEQYF. The CDR3 region has the DNA TGTGCCAGTAGTGTGGGACAGGGGCTCGAGCAGTACTTC.

The chain combines TRBV4-1 with TRBJ2-3; TRBD2 matches at 9 bases. The J segment lost 2 bases and the V segment lost 4 bases, leaving 13 bases of the junction unmatched. CDR3 length equals 18 residues. CDR1 is MGHRA and CDR2 is YSYEKL in the germline V gene. CDR3 bases: TGCGCCAGCAGCCCACTGTTGTCTAGCGGGGCAAACACAGATACGCAGTATTTT. Amino acids: CASSPLLSSGANTDTQYF.

This clone was recorded once. This chain connects TRBV5-4 to TRBJ2-1; 9 bases are shared with TRBD1. The V segment lost 2 bases and the J segment 6 bases; nucleotides outside the gene matches: 6. CDR3 length: 15 amino acids. The germline CDR1 and CDR2 sequences are SGHNT and YYREEE (reference sequence). The CDR3 DNA sequence: TGTGCCAGCAGCTTTCCGGGACAGGGTTCCAATGAGCAGTTCTTC. Translating gives CASSFPGQGSNEQFF. Complete variable domain (other parts from reference TRBV5-4 and TRBJ2-1): ETGVTQSPTHLIKTRGQQVTLRCSSQSGHNTVSWYQQALGQGPQFIFQYYREEENGRGNFPPRFSGLQFPNYSSELNVNALELDDSALYLCASSFPGQGSNEQFFGPGTRLTVL.

CDR3 residues: CASSLGGSTNEKLFF. CDR3 coding DNA: TGCGCCAGCAGCTTGGGGGGATCAACTAATGAAAAACTGTTTTTT. V is TRBV5-1 and J is TRBJ1-4; D gene ambiguous. The CDR3 extends over 15 amino acids. Looked up from germline, CDR1 is SGHRS and CDR2 is YFSETQ. The ends were cut back, 0 bases at V and 0 bases at J, with 6 bases in the middle. The complete variable domain, with remaining parts taken from reference TRBV5-1 and TRBJ1-4, reads KAGVTQTPRYLIKTRGQQVTLSCSPISGHRSVSWYQQTPGQGLQFLFEYFSETQRNKGNFPGRFSGRQFSNSRSEMNVSTLELGDSALYLCASSLGGSTNEKLFFGSGTQLSVL.

This chain connects TRBV15 to TRBJ1-3; TRBD1 might be the D (5 bases). Trimming stripped 0 bases from V and 2 bases from J, with 14 bases between. Looked up from germline, CDR1 is LNHNV and CDR2 is YYDKDF (reference sequence). CDR3 length equals 17 residues. CDR3 amino acids: CATSRDPLAGTGNTIYF. The CDR3 DNA reads as TGTGCCACCAGCAGAGATCCTCTCGCAGGGACTGGAAACACCATATATTTT.

The chain recombines TRBV2 with TRBJ2-5, with a tentative D call TRBD2 (5 bases). From germline, CDR1 is SNHLY and CDR2 FYNNEI. The CDR3 consists of 12 residues. V was shortened by 7 bases and J by 4 bases, with 10 bases between the two germline ends. The chain's CDR3 is CASNEAGETQYF. In nucleotides, the CDR3 is TGTGCCAGCAACGAGGCGGGAGAGACCCAGTACTTC.

The chain recombines TRBV13 with TRBJ1-5, with 7 bases identical to TRBD1. The CDR3 totals 14 residues. V lost 4 bases to trimming and J lost 5 bases; unmatched junction nucleotides: 5. Germline V gene lookup returns CDR1 PRHDT and CDR2 FYEKMQ (reference sequence). CDR3 sequence reads: CASSSGQVDQPQHF. The CDR3 DNA reads as TGTGCCAGCAGCTCAGGACAGGTCGATCAGCCCCAGCATTTT.

This clone was recorded a few times. V is TRBV10-3 and J is TRBJ2-7; D is unclear. The germline V gene has CDR1 ENHRY and CDR2 SYGVKD. Trimming shortened V by 4 bases and J by 4 bases, and 8 bases separated the two germline ends. The CDR3 consists of 12 residues. CDR3 residues: CAISGTEYEQYF. As DNA, the CDR3 is TGTGCCATCAGTGGGACGGAGTACGAGCAGTACTTC.

V gene TRBV5-1 combines with J gene TRBJ1-3; no definite D call. V was clipped by 3 bases and J by 4 bases, with 17 bases between them. This CDR3 has 16 amino acids. CDR1 and CDR2 (germline): SGHRS, YFSETQ. CDR3 sequence (DNA): TGCGCCAGCAGCTACTCGTCGTGGACCGACGGAAACACCATATATTTT. It translates to CASSYSSWTDGNTIYF.

The chain is built from TRBV7-9 and TRBJ2-3, with TRBD1 as a possible D gene (6 bases). V was trimmed by 5 bases and J by 1 base, leaving 10 bases between them. This CDR3 has 14 amino acids. Per germline, CDR1 SEHNR and CDR2 FQNEAQ (reference sequence). CDR3 sequence reads: CASSPRQGTDTQYF. The CDR3 DNA reads TGTGCCAGCAGCCCCCGACAGGGCACAGATACGCAGTATTTT.

The genes are TRBV5-4 and TRBJ2-1; no clear D. Germline CDR1 reads SGHNT; CDR2 reads YYREEE (reference sequence). CDR3 size: 11 residues. Trimming took 2 bases from V and 6 from J, leaving 3 bases between them. The chain's CDR3 is CASSFVNEQFF. DNA for the CDR3: TGTGCCAGCAGCTTCGTCAATGAGCAGTTCTTC.

The chain carries TRBV21-1 and TRBJ1-1; TRBD1, the table's D call, was not compared with the DNA. TRBV21-1 is a listed pseudogene. The CDR3 spans 12 residues. CDR3 sequence reads: CASSLTTEQAFF. In DNA form, the CDR3 reads TGTGCCAGCAGCCTCACGACAGAACAAGCTTTCTTT.

The gene calls are TRBV5-1 and TRBJ2-2; 7 nucleotides match TRBD1. V was pared by 4 bases and J by 2 bases, with 14 bases of the junction left unmatched. Germline-derived CDR1 and CDR2 are SGHRS and YFSETQ. This CDR3 comprises 18 residues. DNA for the CDR3: TGCGCCAGCAGCCAAACAATTAGGGGGCAGGGAAACACCGGGGAGCTGTTTTTT. Protein sequence: CASSQTIRGQGNTGELFF.

The chain carries TRBV11-2 and TRBJ1-3, with 9 bases aligning to TRBD1. Trimming at V came to 2 bases and at J to 3 bases, leaving 5 bases not matched to a gene. This CDR3 has 16 amino acids. Germline CDR1 reads SGHAT; CDR2 reads FQNNGV. CDR3 in amino acids: CASSLLQGAGGNTIYF. CDR3 nucleotides: TGTGCCAGCAGCTTATTACAGGGGGCAGGTGGAAACACCATATATTTT.

This rearrangement joins TRBV10-3 to TRBJ2-7, with D perhaps matching TRBD1 (5 bases). Germline CDR1 ENHRY, CDR2 SYGVKD. The germline V and J ends were trimmed by 5 bases and 7 bases, with 9 bases remaining between them. The CDR3 covers 11 residues. The DNA of the CDR3 is TGTGCCATCAGTCAGGGTGGGGAGCAGTACTTC. It translates to CAISQGGEQYF.

The V and J genes are TRBV9 and TRBJ1-1; no definite D call. The CDR3 sequence is 14 residues long. V lost 2 bases and J 0 bases, leaving 8 bases between the germline ends. Germline assignment: CDR1 SGDLS and CDR2 YYNGEE. The CDR3 nucleotides are TGTGCCAGCAGCGTTCTGCAAATGAACACTGAAGCTTTCTTT. Translating gives CASSVLQMNTEAFF. Full variable domain (outside the CDR3, taken from reference TRBV9 and TRBJ1-1): DSGVTQTPKHLITATGQRVTLRCSPRSGDLSVYWYQQSLDQGLQFLIQYYNGEERAKGNILERFSAQQFPDLHSELNLSSLELGDSALYFCASSVLQMNTEAFFGQGTRLTVV.

This clone was picked up one time. The CDR3 region is CASSVMDLQNEQFF. The CDR3 coding sequence is TGTGCCAGCAGCGTCATGGACTTACAAAATGAGCAGTTCTTC. The V call is TRBV9, the J call TRBJ2-1, with D maybe TRBD2 (5 bases). Trimming stripped 2 bases from V and 7 bases from J, with 13 bases between. This CDR3 comprises 14 residues. CDR1 is SGDLS and CDR2 is YYNGEE in the germline V gene.

V usage is TRBV5-1 and J usage is TRBJ2-5; TRBD1 is a possible D gene (6 bases). V lost 4 bases, J lost 5 bases, and 15 bases lay in between. CDR3 size: 14 residues. Germline values: CDR1 SGHRS, CDR2 YFSETQ. In nucleotides, the CDR3 is TGCGCCAGCAGCACCACAGGGTCGGGGGAGACCCAGTACTTC. This codes for CASSTTGSGETQYF. Looking up the rest from reference TRBV5-1 and TRBJ2-5 gives the full variable domain: KAGVTQTPRYLIKTRGQQVTLSCSPISGHRSVSWYQQTPGQGLQFLFEYFSETQRNKGNFPGRFSGRQFSNSRSEMNVSTLELGDSALYLCASSTTGSGETQYFGPGTRLLVL.

The CDR3 DNA sequence: TGTGCCAGCAGCCGACAGGGGCCCTCTGGAAACACCATATATTTT. Translated, it gives CASSRQGPSGNTIYF. The gene calls are TRBV14 and TRBJ1-3; 8 bases line up with TRBD1. Germline CDR1 reads SGHDN; CDR2 reads FVKESK. The junction had 2 bases not matched to a gene; V was cut back by 4 bases and J by 0 bases. The length of the CDR3 is 15 residues.

On this clone: Other DNA sequences in the same sample also yield this CDR3. The rearrangement uses TRBV28 and TRBJ1-2; tentative D call: TRBD1 (5 bases). Germline CDR1 MDHEN, CDR2 SYDVKM. This CDR3 has 12 residues. Trimming took 2 bases from V and 5 from J, leaving 6 bases between them. CDR3 loop: CASSLGGYGYTF. The CDR3 bases are TGTGCCAGCAGTTTAGGGGGGTATGGCTACACCTTC.

Only a few counts were recorded for this clone. J is TRBJ1-1 and V is TRBV9; possible D gene TRBD1, 5 bases. V was trimmed by 4 bases and J by 0 bases, leaving 7 bases between them. Germline V gene lookup returns CDR1 SGDLS and CDR2 YYNGEE. CDR3 length: 13 amino acids. The CDR3 bases are TGTGCCAGCAGCCCGGGGGTGAACACTGAAGCTTTCTTT. Its protein is CASSPGVNTEAFF.

This rearrangement joins TRBV18 to TRBJ2-2; D may be TRBD1 (5 bases). There are 15 residues in the CDR3. V was clipped by 5 bases and J by 1 base, with 11 bases between them. Per germline, CDR1 KGHSH and CDR2 LQKENI. CDR3 amino acids: CASSSDKLNTGELFF. DNA of the CDR3: TGTGCCAGCTCATCGGACAAGCTGAACACCGGGGAGCTGTTTTTT.

This clone has just a few counts. The chain is built from TRBV27 and TRBJ2-2; a possible D gene is TRBD1 (5 bases). CDR3 length: 14 amino acids. The germline CDR1 and CDR2 sequences are MNHEY and SMNVEV (reference sequence). The V gene lost 5 bases and the J gene lost 6 bases, with 13 bases spanning the gap. The CDR3: CASSPGWTAGELFF. The CDR3 bases are TGTGCCAGCAGTCCAGGGTGGACGGCCGGGGAGCTGTTTTTT.